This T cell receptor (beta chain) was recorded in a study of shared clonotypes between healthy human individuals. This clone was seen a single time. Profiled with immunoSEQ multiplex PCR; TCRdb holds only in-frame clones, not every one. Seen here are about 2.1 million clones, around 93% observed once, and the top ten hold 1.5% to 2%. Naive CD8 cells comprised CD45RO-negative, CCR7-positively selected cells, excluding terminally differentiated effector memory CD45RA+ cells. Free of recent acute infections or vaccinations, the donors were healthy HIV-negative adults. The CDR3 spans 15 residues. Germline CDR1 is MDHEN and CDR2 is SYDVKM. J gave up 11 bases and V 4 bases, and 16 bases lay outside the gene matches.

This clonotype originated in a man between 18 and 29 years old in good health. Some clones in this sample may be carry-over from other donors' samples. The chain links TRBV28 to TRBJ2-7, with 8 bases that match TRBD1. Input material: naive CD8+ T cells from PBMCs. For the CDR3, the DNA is TGTGCCAGCAGTTCCCCAAGGGACAGGCATAACGAAAAGTACTTC. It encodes CASSSPRDRHNEKYF.